Listed here are 23 T cell receptor beta chains from one sample, sequenced in a study of T cells in Graves' hyperthyroidism and ophthalmopathy. Amplification yielded TCR beta CDR3 regions, with RNA transcripts as the source. Using the HTBI primer set, a first-round RT-PCR was run on the TCR CDR3. MiXCR, applied by TCRdb to the multiplex PCR reads, yields one record per CDR3 protein. Seen here are roughly 200,000 distinct CDR3 sequences, approximately 16% observed once, and the top ten hold about two fifths. The source material was blood. The receptors shown here come from a man aged 40-50 years with Graves' hyperthyroidism.

In its sample, this clonotype was seen many times. The rearrangement uses TRBV28 and TRBJ1-2; 7 nucleotides agree with TRBD1. This CDR3 region has 14 residues. From germline, CDR1 is MDHEN and CDR2 SYDVKM. V lost 6 bases to trimming and J lost 4 bases; unmatched junction nucleotides: 8. CDR3 nucleotide sequence: TGTGCCAGCAGCCAGAGACAGGGTCGCTATGGCTACACCTTC. Residues: CASSQRQGRYGYTF.

The chain recombines TRBV5-1 with TRBJ2-7; no definite D call. The CDR3 has 14 residues. CDR1 SGHRS and CDR2 YFSETQ come from the germline V gene. V was cut by 6 bases and J by 0 bases, with 13 bases left in between. CDR3 amino acids: CASTFGPPSYEQYF. Written as DNA, the CDR3 is TGCGCCAGCACCTTCGGACCTCCCTCCTACGAGCAGTACTTC.

This clonotype was counted only a few times. The DNA for the CDR3 is TGTGCCAGTAGTTCTTCGACAGGCGGTATGAACACTGAAGCTTTCTTT. This translates into CASSSSTGGMNTEAFF. V gene TRBV19 combines with J gene TRBJ1-1; the D gene is possibly TRBD1 (6 bases). This CDR3 region has 16 residues. V lost 5 bases, J lost 0 bases, and 16 bases lay in between. Germline V gene data show CDR1 as LNHDA and CDR2 as SQIVND (reference sequence).

This clonotype was counted many times. This chain connects TRBV12-3 or TRBV12-4 to TRBJ2-1; a possible D gene is TRBD2 (6 bases). Trimming cost V 3 bases and J 5 bases, with 17 bases left between them. The CDR3 extends over 16 amino acids. The CDR3 reads CASSFTGGKGNNEQFF. The CDR3 DNA follows: TGTGCCAGCAGTTTTACCGGAGGGAAGGGGAACAATGAGCAGTTCTTC.

This clonotype showed up many times. CDR3 nucleotide sequence: TGTGCCAGCAGCTTAGACGGGGGGTTGTACGAGCAGTACTTC. Translating it yields CASSLDGGLYEQYF. This chain joins TRBV7-2 and TRBJ2-7; TRBD2 aligns across 7 bases. The V gene's germline CDR1 is SGHTA and CDR2 FQGNSA. J lost 4 bases, V lost 1 base, and 4 bases had no gene match. CDR3 length: 14 amino acids.

This chain joins TRBV7-2 and TRBJ2-1, with 7 positions matching TRBD2. V lost 4 bases to trimming and J lost 1 base; unmatched junction nucleotides: 4. Germline CDR1 and CDR2: SGHTA and FQGNSA. This CDR3 comprises 15 residues. The CDR3 nucleotides read TGTGCCAGCAGCTCCGCCGGGGGGTCCTACAATGAGCAGTTCTTC. Its translation: CASSSAGGSYNEQFF.

This clonotype was counted many times. J is TRBJ2-7 and V is TRBV6-1; 9 nucleotides agree with TRBD1. Per germline, CDR1 MNHNS and CDR2 SASEGT. The CDR3 is made up of 15 amino acids. V trimming: 2 bases; J trimming: 7 bases; junction bases outside the gene matches: 9. CDR3 bases: TGTGCCAGCAGTGAAACGGGGACAGGGTTTGGGGAGCAGTACTTC. Its protein is CASSETGTGFGEQYF.

This clonotype came up a few times. The rearrangement uses TRBV12-3 or TRBV12-4 and TRBJ1-1; weak D call: TRBD1 (5 bases). The CDR3 is 14 amino acids. Deletions cut 7 bases from V and 4 bases from J, with 16 bases between. The CDR3 protein is CASISWVGGTEAFF. CDR3 coding DNA: TGTGCCAGCATCTCCTGGGTGGGGGGCACTGAAGCTTTCTTT.

At least ten counts were recorded for this clonotype. This chain links TRBV28 with TRBJ2-7; 7 positions agree with TRBD2. Germline CDR1 MDHEN, CDR2 SYDVKM. V gave up 3 bases and J gave up 2 bases; unmatched junction bases: 4. The CDR3 consists of 14 residues. The CDR3 DNA reads as TGTGCCAGCAGTTTGGGGGGGGGAACCTACGAGCAGTACTTC. Residues: CASSLGGGTYEQYF.

Many counts were recorded for this clonotype. The CDR3, as DNA: TGTGCCAGCAGTTCAACACCGGGACAACTAGCCAAAAACATTCAGTACTTC. Translation gives CASSSTPGQLAKNIQYF. V usage is TRBV28 and J usage is TRBJ2-4; D might be TRBD1 (6 bases). Germline V gene lookup returns CDR1 MDHEN and CDR2 SYDVKM. CDR3 length: 17 residues. The V end lost 4 bases, the J end lost 0 bases, and 16 bases lay between the germline ends.

This clonotype was seen at least ten times. The genes are TRBV6-2 or TRBV6-3 and TRBJ2-1; the D gene is possibly TRBD1 (6 bases). Germline V gene data show CDR1 as MNHEY and CDR2 as SVGEGT. This CDR3 contains 14 residues. V was pared by 2 bases and J by 7 bases, with 12 bases between. As DNA, the CDR3 is TGTGCCAGCAGTTACGGGGGCACGGGGAATGAGCAGTTCTTC. It encodes CASSYGGTGNEQFF.

This clonotype was seen many times. The V gene is TRBV7-2, the J gene TRBJ1-1; TRBD1 matches 9 bases. Looked up from germline, CDR1 is SGHTA and CDR2 is FQGNSA. There are 16 residues in the CDR3. J gave up 3 bases and V 1 base, and 6 bases lay outside the gene matches. The CDR3 DNA sequence: TGTGCCAGCAGCTTAGGAGGAACAGGGGGCTACACTGAAGCTTTCTTT. Amino acid sequence: CASSLGGTGGYTEAFF.

CDR3 region: CASSPTGVTNNSPLHF. CDR3 sequence (DNA): TGTGCCAGCAGCCCTACGGGGGTTACAAACAATTCACCCCTCCACTTT. V is TRBV4-2 and J is TRBJ1-6; a weak D match, TRBD1 (5 bases). Trimming stripped 4 bases from V and 7 bases from J, with 17 bases between. Germline loops: CDR1 LGHNA, CDR2 YNFKEQ. There are 16 residues in the CDR3.

The genes are TRBV19 and TRBJ1-5; 8 positions match TRBD1. The germline V gene encodes CDR1 LNHDA and CDR2 SQIVND (reference sequence). This CDR3 is built from 16 residues. After removal of 1 base from V and 6 bases from J, the junction contained 8 bases not matched to a gene. The CDR3: CASSIVGQGARQPQHF. CDR3 bases: TGTGCCAGTAGTATAGTGGGGCAGGGGGCCCGTCAGCCCCAGCATTTT. Combining the CDR3 with reference TRBV19 and TRBJ1-5 gives the whole variable domain DGGITQSPKYLFRKEGQNVTLSCEQNLNHDAMYWYRQDPGQGLRLIYYSQIVNDFQKGDIAEGYSVSREKKESFPLTVTSAQKNPTAFYLCASSIVGQGARQPQHFGDGTRLSIL.

The chain combines TRBV7-2 with TRBJ2-3, with no clear D. Trimming removed 4 bases from V and 4 bases from J, with 6 bases in between. CDR1 and CDR2 (germline): SGHTA, FQGNSA. The length of the CDR3 is 12 residues. CDR3 protein: CASSSPADTQYF. In DNA form, the CDR3 reads TGTGCCAGCAGCTCACCTGCAGATACGCAGTATTTT.

The table lists this clonotype with many counts. CDR3 in DNA: TGTGCCAGCAGGGCAGGGACTACCACCGGGGAGCTGTTTTTT. Translation gives CASRAGTTTGELFF. The genes are TRBV2 and TRBJ2-2; 7 nucleotides line up with TRBD2. This CDR3 region has 14 residues. Germline CDR1 SNHLY, CDR2 FYNNEI. With 6 bases clipped from V and 4 bases from J, the junction kept 5 bases outside the gene matches.

The chain has TRBV18 and TRBJ1-5; no firm D call. Germline V gives CDR1 KGHSH, CDR2 LQKENI. V was pared by 6 bases and J by 5 bases, with 14 bases between. The CDR3 spans 14 residues. The CDR3 sequence: CASSPAGPDQPQHF. The CDR3 bases are TGTGCCAGCTCCCCAGCCGGACCCGATCAGCCCCAGCATTTT.

This sequence joins TRBV5-1 and TRBJ1-4; D may be TRBD1 (6 bases). V gave up 4 bases and J gave up 6 bases, with 16 bases separating them. The CDR3 consists of 15 residues. Germline V gene data show CDR1 as SGHRS and CDR2 as YFSETQ. The CDR3 nucleotides read TGCGCCAGCAGCGGAATGTCAGGGGAGGATGAAAAACTGTTTTTT. It encodes CASSGMSGEDEKLFF.

This clonotype came up many times. This chain joins TRBV28 and TRBJ2-7, with TRBD1 identical over 9 bases. The germline V gene encodes CDR1 MDHEN and CDR2 SYDVKM. The CDR3 extends over 13 amino acids. J was trimmed by 2 bases and V by 5 bases; bases with no gene match: 1. In DNA, the CDR3 is TGTGCCAGCAGTCGGACAGGGGCCTACGAGCAGTACTTC. Amino acids: CASSRTGAYEQYF.

This clonotype was seen a few times. The chain carries TRBV4-2 and TRBJ2-7, with D perhaps TRBD1 or TRBD2 (5 bases each). CDR1 LGHNA and CDR2 YNFKEQ come from the germline V gene. The V and J ends lost 0 bases and 2 bases respectively, with 17 bases between them. The CDR3 has 17 amino acids. The CDR3 is CASSQERVAGTAYEQYF. The CDR3 region has the DNA TGTGCCAGCAGCCAAGAGAGGGTCGCAGGGACGGCCTACGAGCAGTACTTC.

This clonotype was found many times. CDR3 sequence (DNA): TGTGCCAGCAGCATAGGGACAGGGGGCAATGAGCAGTTCTTC. Translation: CASSIGTGGNEQFF. This chain joins TRBV7-9 and TRBJ2-1; 11 bases line up with TRBD1. CDR3 length equals 14 residues. Germline trimming cut 5 bases from V and 6 bases from J; bases unmatched to any gene: 3. Germline-derived CDR1 and CDR2 are SEHNR and FQNEAQ (reference sequence).

Ten or more counts support this clonotype. The V gene is TRBV7-2, the J gene TRBJ2-3; D is undetermined. Trimming pared 5 bases from V and 3 bases from J, leaving 12 bases between. CDR3 length: 14 amino acids. Germline V gene data show CDR1 as SGHTA and CDR2 as FQGNSA. The CDR3 DNA reads TGTGCCAGCAGCCCCTCCATCGCTACAGATACGCAGTATTTT. This gives the protein CASSPSIATDTQYF.

This clonotype was recorded at least ten times. V usage is TRBV24-1 and J usage is TRBJ2-1, with TRBD1 as a possible D gene (5 bases). The CDR3 loop spans 11 amino acids. Germline V gene data show CDR1 as KGHDR and CDR2 as SFDVKD. Between the trimmed V and J ends, which lost 6 bases and 10 bases, there was a span of 9 bases. CDR3 sequence reads: CATSNQGEQFF. The CDR3 DNA reads TGTGCCACCAGTAACCAGGGCGAGCAGTTCTTC.